The present TCR beta chain was sequenced within a study of cytomegalovirus exposure and HLA in healthy donors. All donors participated as healthy donors of bone marrow. PCR was performed using 60 Vbeta and 13 Jbeta primers. Using immunoSEQ multiplex PCR, the repertoire was profiled, and TCRdb retains in-frame clones only, with some absent. Of some 170,000 clones listed, 72% are singletons. Sequenced input: PBMCs. This clonotype originated in a human donor in good health.

CDR3 sequence: CAWSVAGGGQPQHF. The CDR3 DNA is TGTGCCTGGAGTGTCGCAGGGGGCGGACAGCCCCAGCATTTT. The rearrangement links TRBV30 to TRBJ1-5; TRBD1 matches at 8 bases. The germline gives CDR1 GTSNPN, CDR2 SVGIG (reference sequence). The CDR3 consists of 14 residues. With 0 bases clipped from V and 7 bases from J, the junction kept 5 bases outside the gene matches.